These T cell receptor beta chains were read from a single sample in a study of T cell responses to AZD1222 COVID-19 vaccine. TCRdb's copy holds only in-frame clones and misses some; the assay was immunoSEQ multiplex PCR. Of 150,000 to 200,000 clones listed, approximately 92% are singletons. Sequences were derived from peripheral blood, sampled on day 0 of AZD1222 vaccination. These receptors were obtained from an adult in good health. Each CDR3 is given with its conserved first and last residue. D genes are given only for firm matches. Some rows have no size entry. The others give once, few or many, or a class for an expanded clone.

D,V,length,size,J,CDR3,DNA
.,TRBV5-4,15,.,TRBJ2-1,CASSFDSPSYNEQFF,TGTGCCAGCAGCTTCGACAGCCCGTCCTACAATGAGCAGTTCTTC
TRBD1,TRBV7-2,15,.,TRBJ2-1,CASSLRTGGNNEQFF,TGTGCCAGCAGCTTAAGGACAGGGGGAAACAATGAGCAGTTCTTC
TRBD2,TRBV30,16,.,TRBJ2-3,CAWGLAGGPGTDTQYF,TGTGCCTGGGGACTAGCGGGGGGGCCTGGCACAGATACGCAGTATTTT
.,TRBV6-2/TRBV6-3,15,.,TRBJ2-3,CASSYRGRSTDTQYF,TGTGCCAGCAGTTACCGGGGCCGTAGCACAGATACGCAGTATTTT
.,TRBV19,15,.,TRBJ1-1,CASSIEQGLRTEAFF,TGTGCCAGTAGTATAGAACAGGGCTTACGCACTGAAGCTTTCTTT
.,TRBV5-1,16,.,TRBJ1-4,CASSAGIGRGNEKLFF,TGCGCCAGCAGCGCTGGCATCGGCAGGGGTAATGAAAAACTGTTTTTT
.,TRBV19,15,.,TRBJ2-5,CASSSYRAPQETQYF,TGTGCCAGTAGTAGTTACAGGGCACCCCAAGAGACCCAGTACTTC
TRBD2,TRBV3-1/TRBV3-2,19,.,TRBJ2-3,CASSQGELAGGPGTDTQYF,TGTGCCAGCAGCCAAGGGGAACTAGCGGGAGGGCCCGGCACAGATACGCAGTATTTT
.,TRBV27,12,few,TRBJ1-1,CASSSHRAPAFF,TGTGCCAGCAGTTCCCACAGGGCCCCCGCTTTCTTT
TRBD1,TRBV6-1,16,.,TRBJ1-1,CASSEARTGMNTEAFF,TGTGCCAGCAGTGAAGCCAGGACAGGGATGAACACTGAAGCTTTCTTT
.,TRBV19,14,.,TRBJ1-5,CASSVPLGGQPQHF,TGTGCCAGTAGTGTTCCCCTGGGGGGTCAGCCCCAGCATTTT
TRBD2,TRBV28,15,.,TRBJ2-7,CASGTSGMNPYEQYF,TGTGCCAGCGGGACTAGCGGGATGAACCCCTACGAGCAGTACTTC
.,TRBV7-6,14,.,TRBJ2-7,CASSSRYTGLEQYF,TGTGCCAGCAGCTCCCGCTACACCGGGCTCGAGCAGTACTTC
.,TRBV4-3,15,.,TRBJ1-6,CASSQADRIGSPLHF,TGCGCCAGCAGCCAAGCAGACAGAATAGGTTCACCCCTCCACTTT
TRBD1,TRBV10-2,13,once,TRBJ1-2,CASSEQGQGLYTF,TGCGCCAGCAGTGAGCAGGGACAGGGGCTCTACACCTTC
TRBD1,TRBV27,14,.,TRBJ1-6,CASRGDRGRSPLHF,TGTGCCAGCAGGGGGGACAGGGGGCGATCACCCCTCCACTTT
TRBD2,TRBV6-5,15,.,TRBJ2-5,CASSYGLAGVETQYF,TGTGCCAGCAGTTACGGTCTAGCGGGAGTAGAGACCCAGTACTTC
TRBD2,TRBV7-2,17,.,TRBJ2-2,CASSLDLAGFGSGELFF,TGTGCCAGCAGCTTAGACCTAGCGGGGTTCGGGAGCGGGGAGCTGTTTTTT
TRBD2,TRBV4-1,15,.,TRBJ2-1,CASSQLGLAGHEQFF,TGCGCCAGCAGCCAACTAGGACTAGCGGGACATGAGCAGTTCTTC
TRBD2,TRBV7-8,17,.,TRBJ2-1,CASRLRAAGGAYNEQFF,TGTGCCAGCAGACTTCGGGCAGCGGGAGGGGCGTACAATGAGCAGTTCTTC
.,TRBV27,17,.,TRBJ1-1,CASSLSHSSGGRSEAFF,TGTGCCAGCAGTTTGTCACACAGTAGTGGGGGAAGGTCTGAAGCTTTCTTT
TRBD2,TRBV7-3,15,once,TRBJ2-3,CASSPGLAVADTQYF,TGTGCCAGCAGCCCTGGACTAGCTGTGGCAGATACGCAGTATTTT
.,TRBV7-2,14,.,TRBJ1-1,CASSLGVARAEAFF,TGTGCCAGCAGCTTAGGGGTGGCAAGGGCTGAAGCTTTCTTT
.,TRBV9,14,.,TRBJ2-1,CASSVGGSHNEQFF,TGTGCCAGCAGCGTAGGGGGCTCACACAATGAGCAGTTCTTC
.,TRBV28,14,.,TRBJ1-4,CASRDVGKGEKLFF,TGTGCCAGCCGCGACGTCGGCAAAGGAGAAAAACTGTTTTTT
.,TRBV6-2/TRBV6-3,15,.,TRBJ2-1,CASSFGAGKYNEQFF,TGTGCCAGCAGTTTCGGGGCAGGGAAATACAATGAGCAGTTCTTC
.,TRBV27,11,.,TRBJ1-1,CASSRGAEAFF,TGTGCCAGCAGTCGTGGGGCTGAAGCTTTCTTT
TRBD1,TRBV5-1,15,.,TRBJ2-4,CASSNTAGQGYIQYF,TGCGCCAGCAGCAATACCGCGGGACAGGGATACATTCAGTACTTC
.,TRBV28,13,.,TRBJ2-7,CASASSPSYEQYF,TGTGCCAGCGCATCCTCCCCCAGCTACGAGCAGTACTTC
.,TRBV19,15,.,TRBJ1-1,CASSISSGGFAEAFF,TGTGCCAGTAGTATATCGTCTGGGGGGTTCGCTGAAGCTTTCTTT
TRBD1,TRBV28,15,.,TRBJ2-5,CASSSRDRAQETQYF,TGTGCCAGCAGCTCCCGGGACAGGGCCCAAGAGACCCAGTACTTC
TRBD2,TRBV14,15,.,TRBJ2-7,CASSQKGLAGVGQYF,TGTGCCAGCAGCCAAAAGGGACTAGCGGGAGTCGGGCAGTACTTC
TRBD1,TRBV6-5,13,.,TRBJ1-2,CASSYGQGDGYTF,TGTGCCAGCAGTTACGGACAGGGGGATGGCTACACCTTC